The sequence of this T cell receptor (beta chain) was determined in a study of hypomethylating agent response in myelodysplastic syndrome. The CDR3 has 15 amino acids. V was pared by 4 bases and J by 4 bases, with 8 bases of the junction left unmatched. CDR1 and CDR2 (germline): SGHRS, YFSETQ. Profiled with immunoSEQ multiplex PCR; TCRdb holds only in-frame clones, not every one. The table includes thousands of clones, approximately 86% detected once. This specimen was bone marrow, taken before or after starting hypomethylating agent treatment for myelodysplastic syndrome (not recorded which). The chain uses TRBV5-1 and TRBJ2-5, with 9 bases matching TRBD2. The TCR originated in a human donor with myelodysplastic syndrome. Here the CDR3 reads CASSPAGGVIETQYF. The DNA for the CDR3 is TGCGCCAGCAGCCCGGCGGGAGGGGTAATAGAGACCCAGTACTTC. Variable domain in full (rest from reference TRBV5-1 and TRBJ2-5): KAGVTQTPRYLIKTRGQQVTLSCSPISGHRSVSWYQQTPGQGLQFLFEYFSETQRNKGNFPGRFSGRQFSNSRSEMNVSTLELGDSALYLCASSPAGGVIETQYFGPGTRLLVL.